The next 26 T cell receptor beta chains were all read from a single sample in a study of beta chain features in type 1 diabetes (dated by TCRdb to between 2017 and 2018). What the research found in general, with its limitations: In all four CD4+ subsets, TCRB CDR3 length was moderately but significantly shorter in type 1 diabetes patients.

Their cognate antigens are unknown. To prepare the library, the immunoSEQ multiplex PCR assay was applied. The High Capacity cDNA Reverse Transcription Kit was used to reverse transcribe all of the isolated RNA, meaning that expressed TCRB transcripts were what got sequenced. The clones in this table, taken by TCRdb from immuneACCESS, are in-frame only. Not every clone is retained; where verified, under half of the shortfall comes from an unresolved V gene, and the cause of the rest is unknown. The sample table lists about 260,000 clones, over 20% of them with a count of one. Together, the top ten hold more than 0.025% of the sample. The source material was naive CD4+ T cells from blood. The cell subset or site tag for this specimen amounts to: true naive CD4+ T cells. These receptors originate from a woman between 40 and 50 years old with type 1 diabetes.

This clone was seen only a few times. The V and J genes are TRBV6-5 and TRBJ2-7; 7 positions agree with TRBD1. V lost 8 bases and J lost 5; bases outside the gene matches: 9. Germline V CDR1 and CDR2: MNHEY, SVGAGI. The CDR3 contains 13 residues. In nucleotides, the CDR3 is TGTGCCAGCCGAAGACAGGGATCCCACGAGCAGTACTTC. This translates into CASRRQGSHEQYF.

The V gene is TRBV4-1, the J gene TRBJ2-7, with D possibly matching TRBD1 (6 bases). The germline V and J ends were trimmed by 4 bases and 2 bases, with 12 bases remaining between them. CDR3 size: 14 residues. CDR1 MGHRA and CDR2 YSYEKL come from the germline V gene. CDR3 sequence (DNA): TGCGCCAGCAGCCCCGAGGGGACAACCTACGAGCAGTACTTC. Translating it yields CASSPEGTTYEQYF.

This clone occurred a few times. The genes are TRBV4-3 and TRBJ1-6; D is possibly TRBD1 (5 bases). In germline, CDR1 is LGHNA, CDR2 YSLEER. The CDR3 length is 15 residues. Deletions cut 7 bases from V and 7 bases from J, with 17 bases between. Here the CDR3 DNA reads TGCGCCAGCACCGCGGGGGAAAATTGGAATTCACCCCTCCACTTT. It encodes CASTAGENWNSPLHF.

This clone was recorded a few times. The chain carries TRBV5-1 and TRBJ2-7; perhaps TRBD1 as D (5 bases). The CDR3 spans 14 residues. V was shortened by 4 bases and J by 0 bases, with 11 bases between the two germline ends. The germline V gene has CDR1 SGHRS and CDR2 YFSETQ. CDR3 in amino acids: CASSGVGLSYEQYF. The CDR3 coding sequence is TGCGCCAGCAGCGGGGTGGGGCTCTCCTACGAGCAGTACTTC. Combining the CDR3 with reference TRBV5-1 and TRBJ2-7 gives the whole variable domain KAGVTQTPRYLIKTRGQQVTLSCSPISGHRSVSWYQQTPGQGLQFLFEYFSETQRNKGNFPGRFSGRQFSNSRSEMNVSTLELGDSALYLCASSGVGLSYEQYFGPGTRLTVT.

The chain joins TRBV4-3 to TRBJ2-5; maybe TRBD2 (5 bases). The germline V gene has CDR1 LGHNA and CDR2 YSLEER. The CDR3 consists of 13 residues. Trimming left V 5 bases short and J 5 bases short, with 12 bases between. CDR3 in amino acids: CASSRTVWETQYF. CDR3 nucleotides: TGCGCCAGCAGCAGGACTGTGTGGGAGACCCAGTACTTC.

The CDR3 reads CASTHTGGLTF. CDR3 sequence (DNA): TGTGCCAGCACGCATACAGGGGGACTCACCTTC. This chain connects TRBV2 to TRBJ1-2; TRBD1 aligns across 8 bases. V trimming: 7 bases; J trimming: 13 bases; junction bases outside the gene matches: 8. The CDR3 spans 11 residues. Germline assignment: CDR1 SNHLY and CDR2 FYNNEI.

The V gene is TRBV18, the J gene TRBJ1-1; TRBD1 might be the D (5 bases). This CDR3 has 13 residues. CDR1 is KGHSH, CDR2 LQKENI, per germline. V lost 5 bases to trimming and J lost 1 base, with 8 bases between them. In nucleotides, the CDR3 is TGTGCCAGCTCAGATGACAGGAACACTGAAGCTTTCTTT. This codes for CASSDDRNTEAFF. Using reference TRBV18 and TRBJ1-1 for the parts outside the CDR3, the full variable domain is NAGVMQNPRHLVRRRGQEARLRCSPMKGHSHVYWYRQLPEEGLKFMVYLQKENIIDESGMPKERFSAEFPKEGPSILRIQQVVRGDSAAYFCASSDDRNTEAFFGQGTRLTVV.

The chain combines TRBV6-5 with TRBJ2-1; 9 bases fit TRBD2. Germline trimming cut 4 bases from V and 4 bases from J; bases unmatched to any gene: 8. From germline, CDR1 is MNHEY and CDR2 SVGAGI. This CDR3 spans 16 amino acids. The CDR3 region has the DNA TGTGCCAGCAGTTTCCTTAGCGGGAGCGGGTACAATGAGCAGTTCTTC. It yields the protein CASSFLSGSGYNEQFF.

This clone was counted a few times. The V call is TRBV5-6, the J call TRBJ2-5; the match to TRBD2 covers 11 bases. Germline lookup yields CDR1 SGHDT and CDR2 YYEEEE. The CDR3 consists of 14 residues. With V trimmed by 4 bases and J by 5 bases, 4 bases remained unmatched. CDR3 in DNA: TGTGCCAGCAGCCCGACTAGCGGGATCGAGACCCAGTACTTC. As protein: CASSPTSGIETQYF.

This clone was counted a few times. The chain carries TRBV29-1 and TRBJ2-5; D not certain. The CDR3 has 14 amino acids. V gave up 5 bases and J gave up 1 base, with 14 bases separating them. Germline V lookup: CDR1 SQVTM, CDR2 ANQGSEA. CDR3 sequence (DNA): TGCAGCGTTCAGAGGCAAACCTTCCAAGAGACCCAGTACTTC. Protein sequence: CSVQRQTFQETQYF.

This chain links TRBV4-1 with TRBJ2-4; D possibly corresponds to TRBD1 (6 bases). The germline CDR1 and CDR2 sequences are MGHRA and YSYEKL. V was clipped by 0 bases and J by 4 bases, with 13 bases between them. The CDR3 spans 16 residues. In DNA, the CDR3 is TGCGCCAGCAGCCAAGAGCTGACAGGTCCGAAAAACATTCAGTACTTC. Translation: CASSQELTGPKNIQYF.

The rearrangement uses TRBV5-4 and TRBJ2-3; D call uncertain. Germline V lookup: CDR1 SGHNT, CDR2 YYREEE (reference sequence). The CDR3 has 11 residues. V shed 7 bases and J shed 6 bases, with 9 bases lying between them. In DNA form, the CDR3 reads TGTGCCAGCGCATCGGAGGATACGCAGTATTTT. Amino acids: CASASEDTQYF.

In this sample, this clone turned up a few times. This rearrangement joins TRBV25-1 to TRBJ2-7; D may be TRBD1 (5 bases). Germline V gives CDR1 MGHDK, CDR2 SYGVNS. Trimming removed 6 bases at V and 3 bases at J, with 12 bases between. This CDR3 region has 13 residues. Here the CDR3 DNA reads TGTGCCAGCAGCGAAGACAGCTACTACGAGCAGTACTTC. The encoded protein is CASSEDSYYEQYF.

The V gene is TRBV29-1, the J gene TRBJ2-7, with no clear D. The V end was cut by 0 bases, the J end by 9 bases, with 9 bases between. The CDR3 is made up of 11 amino acids. CDR1 is SQVTM and CDR2 is ANQGSEA in the germline V gene. The CDR3 here is CSVEDRVGQYF. The CDR3 nucleotides read TGCAGCGTTGAAGATCGGGTAGGGCAGTACTTC.

The V gene is TRBV27, the J gene TRBJ2-7, with 9 bases aligning to TRBD1. Losses at the gene ends were 2 bases for V and 0 bases for J; bases not matched to a gene: 14. This CDR3 has 19 residues. Germline V lookup: CDR1 MNHEY, CDR2 SMNVEV (reference sequence). CDR3 DNA sequence: TGTGCCAGCAGTTTAAGGACACCCCGGGACAGGGTTAGCTCCTACGAGCAGTACTTC. Translation: CASSLRTPRDRVSSYEQYF.

This clone was counted a few times. V usage is TRBV5-6 and J usage is TRBJ1-1; 8 nucleotides line up with TRBD1. The CDR3 covers 13 residues. Germline V gene data show CDR1 as SGHDT and CDR2 as YYEEEE. With V trimmed by 4 bases and J by 4 bases, 3 bases remained unmatched. CDR3 region: CASSGDRFTEAFF. CDR3 sequence (DNA): TGTGCCAGCAGCGGGGACAGGTTCACTGAAGCTTTCTTT.

V usage is TRBV4-3 and J usage is TRBJ1-1, with D tentatively TRBD1 (6 bases). Germline V lookup: CDR1 LGHNA, CDR2 YSLEER. This CDR3 contains 16 residues. Trimming took off 4 bases at V and 3 bases at J, with 18 bases between the two ends. CDR3 protein: CASSPRGDRADTEAFF. The DNA for the CDR3 is TGCGCCAGCAGCCCCAGGGGTGACAGAGCGGACACTGAAGCTTTCTTT.

The chain has TRBV7-2 and TRBJ2-7; 7 bases agree with TRBD2. With 6 bases clipped from V and 5 bases from J, the junction kept 10 bases outside the gene matches. Germline CDR1 reads SGHTA; CDR2 reads FQGNSA. This CDR3 region has 14 residues. The CDR3 spells CASSPGLGIDEQYF. As DNA, the CDR3 is TGTGCCAGCAGTCCCGGACTAGGGATTGACGAGCAGTACTTC.

This clone appeared a few times. The rearrangement joins TRBV5-1 to TRBJ1-2; no reliable D call. The CDR3 is 14 residues long. Germline lookup yields CDR1 SGHRS and CDR2 YFSETQ. Trimming removed 3 bases at V and 5 bases at J, with 14 bases between. In DNA form, the CDR3 reads TGCGCCAGCAGCTCTGGAGCAGACCTGTATGGCTACACCTTC. Amino acid sequence: CASSSGADLYGYTF. Together with reference TRBV5-1 and TRBJ1-2, the CDR3 gives the full variable domain: KAGVTQTPRYLIKTRGQQVTLSCSPISGHRSVSWYQQTPGQGLQFLFEYFSETQRNKGNFPGRFSGRQFSNSRSEMNVSTLELGDSALYLCASSSGADLYGYTFGSGTRLTVV.

This chain connects TRBV2 to TRBJ1-4; a weak D match, TRBD1 (6 bases). Germline V gene lookup returns CDR1 SNHLY and CDR2 FYNNEI. Trimming pared 5 bases from V and 3 bases from J, leaving 13 bases between. The CDR3 loop spans 15 amino acids. This CDR3 is CASSRGGLANEKLFF. CDR3 DNA: TGTGCCAGCAGTCGAGGGGGTTTGGCTAATGAAAAACTGTTTTTT.

The chain links TRBV7-9 to TRBJ1-2; D unresolved. This CDR3 spans 14 amino acids. Germline loops: CDR1 SEHNR, CDR2 FQNEAQ (reference sequence). Trimming removed 0 bases at V and 1 base at J, with 6 bases between. DNA of the CDR3: TGTGCCAGCAGCTTAGCGATACTTAACTATGGCTACACCTTC. Protein product: CASSLAILNYGYTF.

This chain connects TRBV10-3 to TRBJ2-1, with 9 bases matching TRBD1. The germline V gene encodes CDR1 ENHRY and CDR2 SYGVKD. J was trimmed by 8 bases and V by 9 bases; bases with no gene match: 8. The CDR3 extends over 13 amino acids. CDR3 DNA: TGTGCCATTGGTGACAGGGGGTTGTATGAGCAGTTCTTC. It specifies CAIGDRGLYEQFF.

The chain links TRBV2 to TRBJ2-1, with D possibly TRBD2 on 6 matching bases. Trimming shortened V by 10 bases and J by 5 bases, and 12 bases separated the two germline ends. The germline V gene has CDR1 SNHLY and CDR2 FYNNEI. The CDR3 loop spans 12 amino acids. The CDR3 is CATGLFNNEQFF. CDR3 coding DNA: TGTGCCACAGGACTATTCAACAATGAGCAGTTCTTC.

J is TRBJ2-3 and V is TRBV9; TRBD2 matches at 9 bases. V gave up 2 bases and J gave up 0 bases; unmatched junction bases: 4. The CDR3 length is 16 residues. From germline, CDR1 is SGDLS and CDR2 YYNGEE. The DNA for the CDR3 is TGTGCCAGCAGCGTGGTGGGACTAGCAAGCACAGATACGCAGTATTTT. As protein: CASSVVGLASTDTQYF.

This clone appeared a few times. The rearrangement links TRBV9 to TRBJ2-2, with 11 bases identical to TRBD2. The CDR3 has 16 amino acids. Per the germline V gene, CDR1 is SGDLS and CDR2 is YYNGEE. The V and J ends lost 0 bases and 3 bases, in that order; junction bases with no gene match: 1. The CDR3 coding sequence is TGTGCCAGCAGCGTAGTAGCGGGAGGGGACACCGGGGAGCTGTTTTTT. It codes for CASSVVAGGDTGELFF.

The genes are TRBV7-9 and TRBJ2-3; D unclear. The CDR3 is made up of 12 amino acids. Germline CDR1 reads SEHNR; CDR2 reads FQNEAQ (reference sequence). V lost 2 bases and J 5 bases, leaving 5 bases between the germline ends. This CDR3 reads CASSLPRDTQYF. The DNA of the CDR3 is TGTGCCAGCAGCTTACCCAGAGATACGCAGTATTTT.